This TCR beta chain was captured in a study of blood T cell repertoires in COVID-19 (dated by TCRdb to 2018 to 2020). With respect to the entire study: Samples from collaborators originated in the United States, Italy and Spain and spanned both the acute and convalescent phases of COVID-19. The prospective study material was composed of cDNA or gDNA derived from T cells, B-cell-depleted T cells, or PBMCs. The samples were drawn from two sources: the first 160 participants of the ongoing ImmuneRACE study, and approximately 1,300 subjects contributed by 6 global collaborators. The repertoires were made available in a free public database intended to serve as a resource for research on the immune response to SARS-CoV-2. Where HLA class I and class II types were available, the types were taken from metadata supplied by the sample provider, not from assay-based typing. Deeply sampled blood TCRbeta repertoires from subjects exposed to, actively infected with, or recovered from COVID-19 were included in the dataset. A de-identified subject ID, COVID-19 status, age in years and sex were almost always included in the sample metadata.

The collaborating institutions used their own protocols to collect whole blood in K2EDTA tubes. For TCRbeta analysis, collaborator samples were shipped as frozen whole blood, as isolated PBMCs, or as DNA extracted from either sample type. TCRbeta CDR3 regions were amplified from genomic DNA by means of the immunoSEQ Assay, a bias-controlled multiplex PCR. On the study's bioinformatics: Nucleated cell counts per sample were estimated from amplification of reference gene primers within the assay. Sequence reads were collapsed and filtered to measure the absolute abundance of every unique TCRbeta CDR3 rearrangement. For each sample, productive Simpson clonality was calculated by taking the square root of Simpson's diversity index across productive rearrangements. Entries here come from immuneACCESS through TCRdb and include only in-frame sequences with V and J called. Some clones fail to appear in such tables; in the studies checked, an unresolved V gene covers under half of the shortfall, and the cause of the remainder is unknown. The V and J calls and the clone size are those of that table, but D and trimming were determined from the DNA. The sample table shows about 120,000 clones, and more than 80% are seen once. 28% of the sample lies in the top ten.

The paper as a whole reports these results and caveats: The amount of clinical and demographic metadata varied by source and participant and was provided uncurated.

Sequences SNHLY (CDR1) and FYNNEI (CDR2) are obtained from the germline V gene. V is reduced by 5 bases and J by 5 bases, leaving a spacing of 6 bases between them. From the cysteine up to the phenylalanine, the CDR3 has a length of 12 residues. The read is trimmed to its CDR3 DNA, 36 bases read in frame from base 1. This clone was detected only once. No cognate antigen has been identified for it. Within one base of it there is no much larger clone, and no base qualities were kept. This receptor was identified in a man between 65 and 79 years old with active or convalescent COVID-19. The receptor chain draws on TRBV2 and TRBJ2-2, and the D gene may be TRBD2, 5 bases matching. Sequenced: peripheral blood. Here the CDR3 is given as CASSTRTGELFF. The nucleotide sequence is TGTGCCAGCAGTACTAGAACCGGGGAGCTGTTTTTT.